The next 22 T cell receptor beta chains were all read from a single sample in a study of a mutant IDH1 vaccine in newly diagnosed glioma. The antigens for these receptors are not known. Stated time point: week 47, end of study. The study gave 300 ug of mutant IDH1 20-mer peptide per vaccine dose, with topical imiquimod. The protocol was immunoSEQ multiplex PCR, while the TCRdb copy is restricted to in-frame clones and leaves out a portion. Seen here are tens of thousands of clones, over 80% observed once, and the top ten hold approximately 3.2%. This specimen was PBMCs, taken from a glioma patient whose treatment included an IDH1 peptide vaccine. Receptors originate from a woman in her 50s with glioma.

The chain links TRBV28 to TRBJ1-1; D uncertain. There are 15 residues in the CDR3. CDR1 is MDHEN and CDR2 is SYDVKM in the germline V gene. The V end was cut by 6 bases, the J end by 5 bases, with 19 bases between. The CDR3 bases are TGTGCCAGCAGCACACCACAGCAGACACGGACTGAAGCTTTCTTT. Amino acid sequence: CASSTPQQTRTEAFF.

The rearrangement joins TRBV11-3 to TRBJ1-1; a possible D gene is TRBD1 (6 bases). Germline V gene data show CDR1 as SGHNT and CDR2 as YENEEA. Trimming took 0 bases from V and 4 from J, leaving 12 bases between them. The CDR3 totals 15 residues. The CDR3 spells CASSLEGGAGTEAFF. CDR3 DNA sequence: TGTGCCAGCAGCTTAGAGGGGGGCGCGGGCACTGAAGCTTTCTTT. The full variable domain, its missing parts supplied by reference TRBV11-3 and TRBJ1-1, is EAGVVQSPRYKIIEKKQPVAFWCNPISGHNTLYWYLQNLGQGPELLIRYENEEAVDDSQLPKDRFSAERLKGVDSTLKIQPAELGDSAVYLCASSLEGGAGTEAFFGQGTRLTVV.

CDR3 nucleotide sequence: TGTGCCTCCGGGCGGATACAGGGGGGTGAGCAGTACTTC. It is translated as CASGRIQGGEQYF. The chain links TRBV7-7 to TRBJ2-7, with TRBD1 matching over 8 bases. This CDR3 comprises 13 residues. Losses at the gene ends were 11 bases for V and 7 bases for J; bases not matched to a gene: 13. Germline V gene lookup returns CDR1 SSHAT and CDR2 FNYEAQ (reference sequence).

In nucleotides, the CDR3 is TGCGCCAGCAGCTTTCCCCGGGGAGGGTCGAACACTGAAGCTTTCTTT. Residues: CASSFPRGGSNTEAFF. The chain uses TRBV5-1 and TRBJ1-1, with unresolved D. This CDR3 has 16 amino acids. Germline-derived CDR1 and CDR2 are SGHRS and YFSETQ. The V end was cut by 2 bases, the J end by 1 base, with 15 bases between. Based on the CDR3 plus reference TRBV5-1 and TRBJ1-1, the full variable domain is KAGVTQTPRYLIKTRGQQVTLSCSPISGHRSVSWYQQTPGQGLQFLFEYFSETQRNKGNFPGRFSGRQFSNSRSEMNVSTLELGDSALYLCASSFPRGGSNTEAFFGQGTRLTVV.

This rearrangement joins TRBV18 to TRBJ2-7; the D gene could be TRBD1 or TRBD2 (6 bases each). V lost 2 bases and J 6 bases, leaving 11 bases between the germline ends. Germline values: CDR1 KGHSH, CDR2 LQKENI. CDR3 length: 13 residues. CDR3 sequence (DNA): TGTGCCAGCTCACCAACGACGGGGGCCGAGCAGTACTTC. It yields the protein CASSPTTGAEQYF.

This chain links TRBV10-1 with TRBJ2-7; 7 bases line up with TRBD1. The ends lost 4 bases at V and 1 base at J; junction bases unmatched: 1. The germline V gene encodes CDR1 WNHNN and CDR2 SYGVQD (reference sequence). The CDR3 length is 13 residues. As DNA, the CDR3 is TGCGCCAGCAGTGGGGGACAGTCCTACGAGCAGTACTTC. Translation gives CASSGGQSYEQYF.

This clone was recorded once. J is TRBJ2-3 and V is TRBV29-1, with TRBD1 matching 8 bases. This CDR3 is 15 amino acids long. CDR1 is SQVTM, CDR2 ANQGSEA, per germline. Unmatched junction bases numbered 13, after V lost 5 bases and J lost 6 bases. The CDR3 DNA is TGCAGCGTTTCCCGGGCAGGGGGCTTGACGGATACGCAGTATTTT. It is translated as CSVSRAGGLTDTQYF.

This sequence joins TRBV9 and TRBJ2-7, with 10 bases that match TRBD1. The germline CDR1 and CDR2 sequences are SGDLS and YYNGEE. The CDR3 extends over 14 amino acids. The V gene end was trimmed by 2 bases and the J gene end by 4 bases; junction bases not matched to a gene: 3. As DNA, the CDR3 is TGTGCCAGCAGCGTGACAGGGGGCTTTTACGAGCAGTACTTC. Translated, it gives CASSVTGGFYEQYF.

The chain has TRBV6-5 and TRBJ1-5; D uncertain. CDR1 and CDR2 from the germline V gene are MNHEY and SVGAGI. Trimming took off 10 bases at V and 3 bases at J, with 10 bases between the two ends. The CDR3 is made up of 12 amino acids. Written as DNA, the CDR3 is TGTGCCACCGGACGGTTCAATCAGCCCCAGCATTTT. Protein product: CATGRFNQPQHF.

A few counts support this clone. This rearrangement joins TRBV19 to TRBJ1-6; possibly TRBD1 for D (6 bases). The CDR3 extends over 15 amino acids. The germline gives CDR1 LNHDA, CDR2 SQIVND (reference sequence). V lost 5 bases to trimming and J lost 7 bases, with 15 bases between them. The CDR3 region is CASSPPDRQNSPLHF. DNA of the CDR3: TGTGCCAGTAGTCCTCCGGACAGACAAAATTCACCCCTCCACTTT. Filled out from reference TRBV19 and TRBJ1-6, the complete variable domain reads DGGITQSPKYLFRKEGQNVTLSCEQNLNHDAMYWYRQDPGQGLRLIYYSQIVNDFQKGDIAEGYSVSREKKESFPLTVTSAQKNPTAFYLCASSPPDRQNSPLHFGNGTRLTVT.

The V call is TRBV2, the J call TRBJ1-2; D is ambiguous. This CDR3 has 13 amino acids. The V end lost 7 bases, the J end lost 3 bases, and 12 bases lay between the germline ends. Germline CDR1 reads SNHLY; CDR2 reads FYNNEI. This chain's CDR3 is CASTGRLDYGYTF. For the CDR3, the DNA is TGTGCCAGCACGGGCAGGTTGGACTATGGCTACACCTTC. Using reference TRBV2 and TRBJ1-2 for the parts outside the CDR3, the full variable domain is EPEVTQTPSHQVTQMGQEVILRCVPISNHLYFYWYRQILGQKVEFLVSFYNNEISEKSEIFDDQFSVERPDGSNFTLKIRSTKLEDSAMYFCASTGRLDYGYTFGSGTRLTVV.

This clone occurred a few times. The CDR3 bases are TGCGCCAGCAGCCAACCCCTTCGGACAGGGAACACTGAAGCTTTCTTT. Amino acid sequence: CASSQPLRTGNTEAFF. This sequence joins TRBV4-1 and TRBJ1-1; 7 bases align to TRBD1. The germline V gene has CDR1 MGHRA and CDR2 YSYEKL. This CDR3 comprises 16 residues. V gave up 2 bases and J gave up 1 base; unmatched junction bases: 7.

The chain carries TRBV19 and TRBJ2-7, with D unclear. Germline V lookup: CDR1 LNHDA, CDR2 SQIVND (reference sequence). Trimming took 3 bases from V and 5 from J, leaving 2 bases between them. The CDR3 runs to 10 residues. The CDR3 DNA is TGTGCCAGTAGTATTGACGAGCAGTACTTC. Translating gives CASSIDEQYF.

This chain connects TRBV28 to TRBJ1-1; D is perhaps TRBD1 (6 bases). V was pared by 3 bases and J by 3 bases, with 8 bases between. Germline CDR1 and CDR2: MDHEN and SYDVKM. The CDR3 is 13 residues long. The CDR3: CASSLRGDTEAFF. CDR3 nucleotide sequence: TGTGCCAGCAGTTTGAGGGGGGACACTGAAGCTTTCTTT.

V gene TRBV9 combines with J gene TRBJ2-2; 7 bases agree with TRBD1. The CDR3 runs 15 residues. The trim removed 4 bases at V and 0 bases at J, leaving 3 bases unmatched. CDR1 is SGDLS, CDR2 YYNGEE, per germline. CDR3 sequence reads: CASSLGTANTGELFF. The CDR3 region has the DNA TGTGCCAGCAGCCTCGGGACAGCGAACACCGGGGAGCTGTTTTTT. Full variable domain (missing parts from reference TRBV9 and TRBJ2-2): DSGVTQTPKHLITATGQRVTLRCSPRSGDLSVYWYQQSLDQGLQFLIQYYNGEERAKGNILERFSAQQFPDLHSELNLSSLELGDSALYFCASSLGTANTGELFFGEGSRLTVL.

V usage is TRBV2 and J usage is TRBJ2-3; D ambiguous. The CDR3 is 11 amino acids. V shed 8 bases and J shed 11 bases, with 14 bases lying between them. CDR1 is SNHLY and CDR2 is FYNNEI in the germline V gene. CDR3 DNA sequence: TGTGCCAGCTGCCGTGAGAGCATGCAGTATTTT. Translation gives CASCRESMQYF.

The rearrangement joins TRBV19 to TRBJ1-2, with a tentative D call TRBD1 (6 bases). Germline CDR1 and CDR2: LNHDA and SQIVND (reference sequence). V gave up 6 bases and J gave up 5 bases, with 19 bases separating them. CDR3 size: 15 residues. CDR3 coding DNA: TGTGCCAGTAGCCCCACGGTGGGGGGCGCGTATGGCTACACCTTC. Its translation: CASSPTVGGAYGYTF. The complete variable domain, with remaining parts taken from reference TRBV19 and TRBJ1-2, reads DGGITQSPKYLFRKEGQNVTLSCEQNLNHDAMYWYRQDPGQGLRLIYYSQIVNDFQKGDIAEGYSVSREKKESFPLTVTSAQKNPTAFYLCASSPTVGGAYGYTFGSGTRLTVV.

CDR3 sequence reads: CASSLGLLYSYEQYF. CDR3 nucleotide sequence: TGTGCCAGCAGCCTGGGTCTCCTCTACTCCTACGAGCAGTACTTC. The chain is built from TRBV6-4 and TRBJ2-7; D unclear. Trimming took off 6 bases at V and 0 bases at J, with 15 bases between the two ends. Germline lookup yields CDR1 MRHNA and CDR2 SNTAGT. The CDR3 is 15 residues long.

This clone was counted between two and nine times. The chain links TRBV28 to TRBJ1-4; the D gene is possibly TRBD1 (5 bases). The V end lost 6 bases, the J end lost 8 bases, and 16 bases lay between the germline ends. The length of the CDR3 is 14 residues. From germline, CDR1 is MDHEN and CDR2 SYDVKM. CDR3 sequence reads: CASSPGGGVEKLFF. DNA of the CDR3: TGTGCCAGCAGCCCCGGGGGAGGGGTAGAAAAACTGTTTTTT.

This clone turned up a few times. The genes are TRBV5-4 and TRBJ1-2, with D uncertain. The CDR3 contains 15 residues. Trimming pared 6 bases from V and 0 bases from J, leaving 15 bases between. Germline CDR1 and CDR2: SGHNT and YYREEE (reference sequence). CDR3 loop: CASTLGILANYGYTF. Written as DNA, the CDR3 is TGTGCCAGCACCCTTGGGATCCTGGCTAACTATGGCTACACCTTC. Drawing the rest from reference TRBV5-4 and TRBJ1-2, the complete variable domain is ETGVTQSPTHLIKTRGQQVTLRCSSQSGHNTVSWYQQALGQGPQFIFQYYREEENGRGNFPPRFSGLQFPNYSSELNVNALELDDSALYLCASTLGILANYGYTFGSGTRLTVV.

This clone was recorded only once. The V gene is TRBV6-1, the J gene TRBJ1-4, with TRBD1 identical over 8 bases. V lost 5 bases and J lost 7; bases outside the gene matches: 6. Germline loops: CDR1 MNHNS, CDR2 SASEGT. The CDR3 is 14 amino acids. CDR3 coding DNA: TGTGCCAGCAGTTTGGACAGGGCGAGTGAAAAACTGTTTTTT. It encodes CASSLDRASEKLFF.

The rearrangement uses TRBV10-3 and TRBJ2-7; weak D call: TRBD1 (5 bases). This CDR3 region has 11 residues. CDR1 and CDR2 from the germline V gene are ENHRY and SYGVKD. V was pared by 7 bases and J by 6 bases, with 10 bases between. CDR3 sequence (DNA): TGTGCCATCACCGCCCAGGGCGAGCAGTACTTC. Translating gives CAITAQGEQYF.